The 18 T cell receptor beta chains presented below share a single source sample, sequenced in a study of blood T cells in healthy people across ages. Primed by a sample-barcoded 5' primer and a J-beta primer mix, a second PCR proceeded for about 6 to 12 cycles. TCRdb independently ran MiXCR on the 5' RACE reads; one entry per CDR3 protein. The data hold about 780,000 distinct CDR3 sequences, with 20% to 30% observed a single time. This sample also appeared in a second study, on T cells of mothers and their children.

The sequenced sample was blood. The receptor source for this set is a boy aged 5-17 years in good health.

This clonotype showed up just a few times. The chain employs TRBV12-3 or TRBV12-4 and TRBJ2-5; D ambiguous. Trimming took off 6 bases at V and 7 bases at J, with 12 bases between the two ends. This CDR3 contains 12 residues. The CDR3 is CASSPLGRTQYF. The CDR3 DNA follows: TGTGCCAGCAGCCCACTTGGGCGGACCCAGTACTTC.

This clonotype appeared a few times. The chain is built from TRBV4-1 and TRBJ2-5, with D possibly being TRBD2 (5 bases). Matching the DNA end better, TRBJ2-7 makes the J call doubtful. The CDR3 spans 17 residues. Germline V gene data show CDR1 as MGHRA and CDR2 as YSYEKL. This CDR3 reads CASSQDLGRRGSYEQYF. DNA of the CDR3: TGCGCCAGCAGCCAAGATCTTGGGCGACGGGGTTCCTACGAGCAGTACTTC.

This clonotype turned up a few times. This rearrangement joins TRBV10-3 to TRBJ2-5; 8 bases are a match to TRBD2. J was trimmed by 1 base and V by 5 bases; bases with no gene match: 9. The CDR3 length is 16 residues. The germline V gene has CDR1 ENHRY and CDR2 SYGVKD. DNA of the CDR3: TGTGCCATCAGTCCTCCGGGACTAGGACCCCAAGAGACCCAGTACTTC. Translation gives CAISPPGLGPQETQYF.

The chain is built from TRBV12-5 and TRBJ2-1; the D is unclear. This CDR3 has 13 amino acids. V lost 4 bases and J 6 bases, leaving 10 bases between the germline ends. Germline V gives CDR1 LGHNT, CDR2 FRNRAP. In nucleotides, the CDR3 is TGTGCTAGTGGTTCCGAAGGCCTCAATGAGCAGTTCTTC. Amino acids: CASGSEGLNEQFF.

The rearrangement uses TRBV3-1 and TRBJ2-7; 12 bases line up with TRBD2. The CDR3 is 19 residues long. The germline V gene has CDR1 LGHDT and CDR2 YNNKEL (reference sequence). J lost 3 bases, V lost 0 bases, and 12 bases had no gene match. CDR3 residues: CASSQEGGLAGGVLYEQYF. The CDR3, as DNA: TGTGCCAGCAGCCAAGAAGGAGGGCTAGCGGGGGGGGTCCTCTACGAGCAGTACTTC.

The chain carries TRBV20-1 and TRBJ2-5, with 7 positions matching TRBD2. The CDR3 has 18 amino acids. Germline V lookup: CDR1 DFQATT, CDR2 SNEGSKA (reference sequence). The V gene end was trimmed by 1 base and the J gene end by 2 bases; junction bases not matched to a gene: 16. CDR3 loop: CSARAPPGGPGQQETQYF. The CDR3 DNA is TGCAGTGCTAGAGCTCCGCCGGGAGGTCCGGGCCAACAAGAGACCCAGTACTTC.

This clonotype was seen only a few times. This chain connects TRBV19 to TRBJ1-1, with no clear D. The CDR3 loop spans 15 amino acids. Germline CDR1 and CDR2: LNHDA and SQIVND (reference sequence). Trimming shortened V by 1 base and J by 5 bases, and 14 bases separated the two germline ends. The CDR3 spells CASSIGHTRGTEAFF. The CDR3 nucleotides read TGTGCCAGTAGTATAGGACACACCCGAGGAACTGAAGCTTTCTTT.

The chain joins TRBV12-3 or TRBV12-4 to TRBJ2-5; 8 positions match TRBD1. The CDR3 is made up of 15 amino acids. V was pared by 4 bases and J by 5 bases, with 9 bases of the junction left unmatched. The CDR3 coding sequence is TGTGCCAGCAGTTCGGGCAGGGGGCGTGGGGAGACCCAGTACTTC. This sequence encodes CASSSGRGRGETQYF.

This clonotype has just a few counts. This rearrangement joins TRBV28 to TRBJ2-5; tentatively, D is TRBD2 (7 bases). V was pared by 6 bases and J by 5 bases, with 16 bases between. Germline assignment: CDR1 MDHEN and CDR2 SYDVKM. The CDR3 spans 14 residues. The CDR3 is CASSTGGRDETQYF. The CDR3 DNA sequence: TGTGCCAGCAGCACGGGGGGCAGGGATGAGACCCAGTACTTC.

This clonotype was counted only a few times. Germline and junction disagree at one end, which may indicate a read error. This chain uses TRBV4-1 with TRBJ2-5, with 9 bases aligning to TRBD2. The CDR3 contains 17 residues. Germline V gene sequence: CDR1 MGHRA, CDR2 YSYEKL. The CDR3 sequence: CDSSQETRTSAQETQYF. In DNA form, the CDR3 reads TGCGACAGCAGCCAAGAAACTAGGACTAGCGCACAAGAGACCCAGTACTTC.

There are a few counts of this clonotype. This chain uses TRBV15 with TRBJ2-5; no clear D. Germline CDR1 is LNHNV and CDR2 is YYDKDF (reference sequence). This CDR3 comprises 14 residues. V lost 0 bases and J 0 bases, leaving 5 bases between the germline ends. CDR3 nucleotides: TGTGCCACCAGCAGAGAACAGTACCAAGAGACCCAGTACTTC. As protein: CATSREQYQETQYF.

The CDR3: CASSFEGRNEQFF. CDR3 nucleotides: TGTGCCAGCAGTTTCGAGGGGCGGAATGAGCAGTTCTTC. The rearrangement joins TRBV28 to TRBJ2-1; D tentatively fits TRBD1 or TRBD2 (5 bases each). CDR1 MDHEN and CDR2 SYDVKM come from the germline V gene. CDR3 size: 13 residues. V lost 3 bases to trimming and J lost 7 bases, with 10 bases between them.

V is TRBV5-8 and J is TRBJ2-5; 9 nucleotides agree with TRBD1. The DNA end favors TRBJ2-7, so the J call may be wrong. CDR3 length equals 15 residues. The germline CDR1 and CDR2 sequences are SGHTS and YDEGEE. Here the CDR3 reads CASSPGQGLTYEQYF. The CDR3 DNA is TGTGCCAGCAGCCCCGGACAGGGGTTAACCTACGAGCAGTACTTC.

The chain joins TRBV7-6 to TRBJ1-1, with 7 bases aligning to TRBD1. The CDR3 spans 17 residues. The germline V gene encodes CDR1 SGHVS and CDR2 FNYEAQ. V was clipped by 2 bases and J by 4 bases; unmatched bases: 13. This CDR3 is CASSLFKTGQRRTEAFF. Written as DNA, the CDR3 is TGTGCCAGCAGCTTATTTAAGACAGGGCAGCGCCGCACTGAAGCTTTCTTT.

The table lists this clonotype with a few counts. V and J are TRBV29-1 and TRBJ2-1; 8 bases map to TRBD1. The V gene's germline CDR1 is SQVTM and CDR2 ANQGSEA. The CDR3 length is 15 residues. V was pared by 5 bases and J by 0 bases, with 6 bases of the junction left unmatched. Here the CDR3 DNA reads TGCAGCGTTTTAAGGACAGGGAGCTCCTACAATGAGCAGTTCTTC. This codes for CSVLRTGSSYNEQFF.

The chain uses TRBV13 and TRBJ2-5; 11 bases align to TRBD2. Germline CDR1 and CDR2: PRHDT and FYEKMQ (reference sequence). V was clipped by 5 bases and J by 4 bases; unmatched bases: 6. The CDR3 is 15 residues long. The CDR3 sequence: CASSPTSGRGETQYF. The CDR3 nucleotides read TGTGCCAGCAGCCCTACTAGCGGGAGAGGAGAGACCCAGTACTTC.

The chain has TRBV3-1 and TRBJ1-1, with D unclear. Germline V CDR1 and CDR2: LGHDT, YNNKEL (reference sequence). There are 14 residues in the CDR3. The V end lost 0 bases, the J end lost 1 base, and 6 bases lay between the germline ends. The chain's CDR3 is CASSQEEWNTEAFF. CDR3 bases: TGTGCCAGCAGCCAAGAGGAATGGAACACTGAAGCTTTCTTT.

This clonotype was detected a few times. The V call is TRBV7-7, the J call TRBJ2-5; D possibly corresponds to TRBD1 (7 bases). The CDR3 spans 16 residues. The V end lost 5 bases, the J end lost 5 bases, and 21 bases lay between the germline ends. Germline CDR1 SSHAT, CDR2 FNYEAQ (reference sequence). The chain's CDR3 is CASSRTGTAEGETQYF. For the CDR3, the DNA is TGTGCCAGCAGCCGGACGGGGACAGCGGAGGGGGAGACCCAGTACTTC.